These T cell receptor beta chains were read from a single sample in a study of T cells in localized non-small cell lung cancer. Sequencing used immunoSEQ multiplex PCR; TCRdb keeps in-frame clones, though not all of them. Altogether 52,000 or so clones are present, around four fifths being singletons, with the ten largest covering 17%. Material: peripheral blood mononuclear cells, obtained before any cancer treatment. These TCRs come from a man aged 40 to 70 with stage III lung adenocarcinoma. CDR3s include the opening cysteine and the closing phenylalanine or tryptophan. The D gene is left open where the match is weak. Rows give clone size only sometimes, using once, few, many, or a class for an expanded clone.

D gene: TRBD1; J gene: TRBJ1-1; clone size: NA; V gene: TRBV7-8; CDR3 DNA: TGTGCCAGCAGCGACAGGGACTGGAACACTGAAGCTTTCTTT; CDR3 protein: CASSDRDWNTEAFF
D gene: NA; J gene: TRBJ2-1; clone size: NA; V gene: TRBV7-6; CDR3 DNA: TGTGCCAGCAGCGAAGGACTGGCTTTAGGGCAGTTCTTC; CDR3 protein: CASSEGLALGQFF
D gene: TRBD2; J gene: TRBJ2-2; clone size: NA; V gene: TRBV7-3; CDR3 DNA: TGTGCCAGCAGCGCCCGCAGCGGGAGGAGAACCGGGGAGCTGTTTTTT; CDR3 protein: CASSARSGRRTGELFF
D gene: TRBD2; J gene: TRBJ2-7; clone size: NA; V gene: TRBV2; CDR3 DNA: TGTGCCAGCGGTCGGACTAGCGGGGGGGGACCCTACGAGCAGTACTTC; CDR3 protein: CASGRTSGGGPYEQYF
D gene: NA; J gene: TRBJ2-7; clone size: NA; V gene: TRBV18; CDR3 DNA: TGTGCCAGCTCCTCGGAGAGCGGATACGAGCAGTACTTC; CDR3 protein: CASSSESGYEQYF
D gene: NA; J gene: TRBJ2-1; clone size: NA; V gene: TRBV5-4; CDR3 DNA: TGTGCCAGCAGCTTGGATGCCGGTGAGCAGTTCTTC; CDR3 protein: CASSLDAGEQFF
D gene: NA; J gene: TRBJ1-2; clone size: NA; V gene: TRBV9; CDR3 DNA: TGTGCCAGCAGCTCCGGGGGAGGGGTTTATGGCTACACCTTC; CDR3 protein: CASSSGGGVYGYTF
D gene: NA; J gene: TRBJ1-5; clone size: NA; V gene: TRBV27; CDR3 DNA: TGTGCCAGCAGTTTACCCCTTGTCAATCAGCCCCAGCATTTT; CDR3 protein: CASSLPLVNQPQHF
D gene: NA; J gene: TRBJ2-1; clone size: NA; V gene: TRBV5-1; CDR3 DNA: TGCGCCAGCAGCCCCTTACTTGGGCAGGGCTACAATGAGCAGTTCTTC; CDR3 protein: CASSPLLGQGYNEQFF
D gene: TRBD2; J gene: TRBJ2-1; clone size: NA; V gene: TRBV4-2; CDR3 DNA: TGTGCCAGCAGCCAAGAAGCGGGGGGCCTGGTCAATGAGCAGTTCTTC; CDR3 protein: CASSQEAGGLVNEQFF
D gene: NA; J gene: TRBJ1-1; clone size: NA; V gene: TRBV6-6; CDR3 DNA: TGTGCCAGCTTAGATACAGGGAACACTGAAGCTTTCTTT; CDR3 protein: CASLDTGNTEAFF
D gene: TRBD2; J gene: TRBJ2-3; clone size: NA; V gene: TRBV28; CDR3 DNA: TGTGCCAGCAGTTTTGTAGCGGGGACAGATACGCAGTATTTT; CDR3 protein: CASSFVAGTDTQYF
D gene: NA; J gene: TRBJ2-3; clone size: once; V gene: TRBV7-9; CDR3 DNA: TGTGCCAGCAGCTGGGGGAGGCCAGCGACAGATACGCAGTATTTT; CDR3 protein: CASSWGRPATDTQYF
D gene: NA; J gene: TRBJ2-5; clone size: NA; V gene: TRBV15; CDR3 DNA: TGTGCCACCAGCGGTACTGGAGGGGCGGGGGAGACCCAGTACTTC; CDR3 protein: CATSGTGGAGETQYF
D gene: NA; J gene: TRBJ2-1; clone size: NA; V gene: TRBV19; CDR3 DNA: TGTGCCAGTAGTCCCCCGGGAGTAGCGGCAAATGAGCAGTTCTTC; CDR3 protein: CASSPPGVAANEQFF
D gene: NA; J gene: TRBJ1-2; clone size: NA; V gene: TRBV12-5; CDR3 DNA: TGTGCTAGTGGGCTTCCTGACAGTTCCTATGGCTACACCTTC; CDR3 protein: CASGLPDSSYGYTF
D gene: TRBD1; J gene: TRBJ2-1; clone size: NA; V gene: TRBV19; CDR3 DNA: TGTGCCAGTAGTACCGACAGGGCCCATAGCTCCTACAATGAGCAGTTCTTC; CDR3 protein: CASSTDRAHSSYNEQFF
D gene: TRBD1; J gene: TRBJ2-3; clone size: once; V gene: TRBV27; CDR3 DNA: TGTGCCAGCAGTTCCGAGGGACAGGGTCGGACAGATACGCAGTATTTT; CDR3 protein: CASSSEGQGRTDTQYF
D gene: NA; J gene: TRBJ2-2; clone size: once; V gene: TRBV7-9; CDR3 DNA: TGTGCCAGCCGGAATGGACAGAAAGGGCCCACCGGGGAGCTGTTTTTT; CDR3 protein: CASRNGQKGPTGELFF
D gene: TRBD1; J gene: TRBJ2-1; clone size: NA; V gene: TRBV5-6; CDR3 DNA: TGTGCCAGCAGCTGGTCAGGGGGCGAGCAGTTCTTC; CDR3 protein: CASSWSGGEQFF
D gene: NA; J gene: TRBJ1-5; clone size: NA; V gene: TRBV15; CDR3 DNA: TGTGCCACCAGCAGAGACGGGGGTAGGCAGCCCCAGCATTTT; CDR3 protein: CATSRDGGRQPQHF
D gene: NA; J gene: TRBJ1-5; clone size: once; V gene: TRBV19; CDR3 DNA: TGTGCCAGTAATCGGCAGGAGGGCAATCAGCCCCAGCATTTT; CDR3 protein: CASNRQEGNQPQHF
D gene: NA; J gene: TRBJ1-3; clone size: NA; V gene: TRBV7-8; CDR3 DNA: TGTGCCAGCAGCTTAGCCATGGGGGGTACGACCTCTGGAAACACCATATATTTT; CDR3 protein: CASSLAMGGTTSGNTIYF
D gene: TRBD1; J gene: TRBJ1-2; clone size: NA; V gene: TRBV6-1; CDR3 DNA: TGTGCCAGCAACCTAAGGGGACAGGATATATATGGCTACACCTTC; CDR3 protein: CASNLRGQDIYGYTF
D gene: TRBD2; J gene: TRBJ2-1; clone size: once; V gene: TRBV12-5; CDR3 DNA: TGTGCTAGTGGTTTGGGACTAGCGGGGGTGGAGCAGTTCTTC; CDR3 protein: CASGLGLAGVEQFF
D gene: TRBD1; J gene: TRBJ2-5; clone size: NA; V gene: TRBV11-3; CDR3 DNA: TGTGCCAGCAGCTCTTACAGGGGGCCGGGAGAGACCCAGTACTTC; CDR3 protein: CASSSYRGPGETQYF
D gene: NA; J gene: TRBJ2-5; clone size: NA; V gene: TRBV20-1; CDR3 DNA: TGCAGTGCTAGAGACCGCGAGACCCAGTACTTC; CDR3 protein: CSARDRETQYF
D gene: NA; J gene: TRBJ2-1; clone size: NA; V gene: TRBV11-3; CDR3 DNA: TGTGCCAGCACCCCGGGAAGGCCCTCACCCGGGGGGCTTAATGAGCAGTTCTTC; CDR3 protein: CASTPGRPSPGGLNEQFF
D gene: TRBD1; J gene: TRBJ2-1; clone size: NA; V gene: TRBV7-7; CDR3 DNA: TGTGCCAGCAGCCCAGAGGGGGCGCGCACCTACAATGAGCAGTTCTTC; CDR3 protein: CASSPEGARTYNEQFF
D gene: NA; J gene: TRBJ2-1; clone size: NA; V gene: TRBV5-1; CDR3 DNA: TGCGCCAGCAGCGGTATCTTGGAGGGAGTCGAGCAGTTCTTC; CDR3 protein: CASSGILEGVEQFF
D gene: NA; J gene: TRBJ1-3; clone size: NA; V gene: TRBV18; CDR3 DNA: TGTGCCAGCTCACCCAACCCGACACTCTCTGGAAACACCATATATTTT; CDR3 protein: CASSPNPTLSGNTIYF
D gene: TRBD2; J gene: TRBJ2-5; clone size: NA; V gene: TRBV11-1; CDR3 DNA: TGTGCCAGCAGCAAAACCCTCGGGCGGGGGGCCACGGAGACCCAGTACTTC; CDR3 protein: CASSKTLGRGATETQYF
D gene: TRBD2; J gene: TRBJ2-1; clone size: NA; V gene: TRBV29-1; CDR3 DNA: TGCAGCGTTGAAGGACTAGCGGGGTACAATGAGCAGTTCTTC; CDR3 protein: CSVEGLAGYNEQFF
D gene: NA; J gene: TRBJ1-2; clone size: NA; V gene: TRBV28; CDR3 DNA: TGTGCCAGTCGCCCCCCGGACAGCGGCAACACCTTC; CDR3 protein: CASRPPDSGNTF
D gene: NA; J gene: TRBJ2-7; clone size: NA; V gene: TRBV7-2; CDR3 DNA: TGTGCCAGCAGCCCCGGACTCCCCTACGAGCAGTACTTC; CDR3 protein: CASSPGLPYEQYF
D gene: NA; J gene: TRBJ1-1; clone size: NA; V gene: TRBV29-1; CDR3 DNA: TGCAGCGTTGAGGTCGGTTGGACTGAAGCTTTCTTT; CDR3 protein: CSVEVGWTEAFF
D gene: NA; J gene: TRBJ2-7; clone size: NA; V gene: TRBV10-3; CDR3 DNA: TGTGCCATCAGTGGCCAGATCCTCTACGAGCAGTACTTC; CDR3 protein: CAISGQILYEQYF
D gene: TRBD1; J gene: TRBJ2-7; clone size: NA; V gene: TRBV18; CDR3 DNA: TGTGCCAGCTCACCTCGGGGGACAGGTAGCTACGAGCAGTACTTC; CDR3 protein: CASSPRGTGSYEQYF
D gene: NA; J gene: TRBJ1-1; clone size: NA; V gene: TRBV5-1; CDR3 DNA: TGCGCCAGCAGCTTGCAGGACGGGAACACTGAAGCTTTCTTT; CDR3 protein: CASSLQDGNTEAFF
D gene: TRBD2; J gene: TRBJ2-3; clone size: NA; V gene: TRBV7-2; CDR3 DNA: TGTGCCAGCAGTCAAGCGGGGGGGCCCGATACGCAGTATTTT; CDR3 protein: CASSQAGGPDTQYF
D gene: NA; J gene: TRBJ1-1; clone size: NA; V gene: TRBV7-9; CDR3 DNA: TGTGCCAGCAGTCCTAAGGGTGTCGCTGAAGCTTTCTTT; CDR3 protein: CASSPKGVAEAFF
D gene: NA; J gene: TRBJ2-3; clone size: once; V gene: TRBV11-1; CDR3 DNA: TGTGCCAGCAGCTTAGATGGACGGGCGGATACGCAGTATTTT; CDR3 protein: CASSLDGRADTQYF
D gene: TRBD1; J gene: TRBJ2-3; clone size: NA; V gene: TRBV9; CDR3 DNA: TGTGCCAGCAGCCCTCCCCGGGGACAGGGTAAAGATACGCAGTATTTT; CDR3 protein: CASSPPRGQGKDTQYF
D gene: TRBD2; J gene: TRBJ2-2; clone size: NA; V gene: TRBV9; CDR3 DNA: TGTGCCAGCAGCGCCGGACTAGCGGGAGAGTTTAACGGGGAGCTGTTTTTT; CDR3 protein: CASSAGLAGEFNGELFF
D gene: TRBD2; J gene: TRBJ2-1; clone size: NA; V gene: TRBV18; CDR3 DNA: TGTGCCAGCTCACTTAGGCTAGCGGGGGACTACAATGAGCAGTTCTTC; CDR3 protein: CASSLRLAGDYNEQFF
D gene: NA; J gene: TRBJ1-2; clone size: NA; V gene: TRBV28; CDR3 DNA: TGTGCCAGCAGTTTGGGGGACCTCAAAGGCGGCTACACCTTC; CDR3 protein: CASSLGDLKGGYTF
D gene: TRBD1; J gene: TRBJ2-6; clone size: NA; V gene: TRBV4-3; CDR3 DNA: TGCGCCAGCAGCCAAGTGACAGGGAAGTCTGGGGCCAACGTCCTGACTTTC; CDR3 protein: CASSQVTGKSGANVLTF
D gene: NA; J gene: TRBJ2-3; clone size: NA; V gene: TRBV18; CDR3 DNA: TGTGCCAGCTCACCACCGATGGGAGATACGCAGTATTTT; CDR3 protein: CASSPPMGDTQYF
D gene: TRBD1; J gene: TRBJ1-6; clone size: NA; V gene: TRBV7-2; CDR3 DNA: TGTGCCAGCAGCCGCGATCCGGGACAGGGCCCACCCCTCCACTTT; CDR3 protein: CASSRDPGQGPPLHF
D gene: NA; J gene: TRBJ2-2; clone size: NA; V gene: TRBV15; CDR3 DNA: TGTGCCACCAGCAGAGCCACAGGGAGGGCCGGGGAGCTGTTTTTT; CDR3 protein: CATSRATGRAGELFF
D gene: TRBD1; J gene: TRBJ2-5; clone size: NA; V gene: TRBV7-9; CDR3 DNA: TGTGCCAGCAGCACCCCGGGACAGGGAACAGAGACCCAGTACTTC; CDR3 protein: CASSTPGQGTETQYF
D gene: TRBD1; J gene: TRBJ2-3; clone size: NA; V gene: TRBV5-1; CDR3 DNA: TGCGCCAGCAGCTCCCTCGGGACAGTCGCAGATACGCAGTATTTT; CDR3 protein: CASSSLGTVADTQYF
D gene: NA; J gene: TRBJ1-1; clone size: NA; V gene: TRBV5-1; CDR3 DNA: TGCGCCAGCAGCCCTGAGCAGGGGCACACTGAAGCTTTCTTT; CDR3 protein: CASSPEQGHTEAFF